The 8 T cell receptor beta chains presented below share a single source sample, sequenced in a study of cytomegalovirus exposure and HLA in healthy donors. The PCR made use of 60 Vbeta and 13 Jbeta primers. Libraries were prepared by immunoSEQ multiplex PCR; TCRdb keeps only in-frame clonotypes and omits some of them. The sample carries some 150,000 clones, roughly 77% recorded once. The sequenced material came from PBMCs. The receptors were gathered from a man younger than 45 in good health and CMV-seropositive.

CDR3 sequence reads: CASSLRQGDGYTF. The CDR3 coding sequence is TGTGCCAGCAGCTTACGGCAGGGGGATGGCTACACCTTC. The chain couples TRBV5-8 to TRBJ1-2; 7 nucleotides align to TRBD1. The germline V gene has CDR1 SGHTS and CDR2 YDEGEE. After removal of 2 bases from V and 6 bases from J, the junction contained 4 bases not matched to a gene. The CDR3 is made up of 13 amino acids. Full variable domain (outside the CDR3, taken from reference TRBV5-8 and TRBJ1-2): EAGVTQSPTHLIKTRGQQATLRCSPISGHTSVYWYQQALGLGLQFLLWYDEGEERNRGNFPPRFSGRQFPNYSSELNVNALELEDSALYLCASSLRQGDGYTFGSGTRLTVV.

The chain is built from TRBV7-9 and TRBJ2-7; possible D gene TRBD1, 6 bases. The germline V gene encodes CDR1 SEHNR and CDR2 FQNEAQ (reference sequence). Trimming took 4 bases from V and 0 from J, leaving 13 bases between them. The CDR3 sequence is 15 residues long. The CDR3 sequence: CASSWSGRGSYEQYF. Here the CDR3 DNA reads TGTGCCAGCAGCTGGAGCGGCAGGGGCTCCTACGAGCAGTACTTC.

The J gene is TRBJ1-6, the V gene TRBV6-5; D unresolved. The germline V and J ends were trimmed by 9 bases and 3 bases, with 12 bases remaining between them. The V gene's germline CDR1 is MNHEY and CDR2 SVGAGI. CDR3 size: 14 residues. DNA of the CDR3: TGTGCCAGTCAGGCCCCCCTCTATAATTCACCCCTCCACTTT. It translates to CASQAPLYNSPLHF.

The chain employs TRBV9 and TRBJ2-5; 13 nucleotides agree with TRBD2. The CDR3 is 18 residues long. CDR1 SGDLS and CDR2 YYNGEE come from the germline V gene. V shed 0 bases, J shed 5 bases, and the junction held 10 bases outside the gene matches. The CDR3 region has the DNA TGTGCCAGCAGCGTAGGTTCACTAGCGGGGGGGCCAGGGGAGACCCAGTACTTC. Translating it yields CASSVGSLAGGPGETQYF. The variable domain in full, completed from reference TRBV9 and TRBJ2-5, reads DSGVTQTPKHLITATGQRVTLRCSPRSGDLSVYWYQQSLDQGLQFLIQYYNGEERAKGNILERFSAQQFPDLHSELNLSSLELGDSALYFCASSVGSLAGGPGETQYFGPGTRLLVL.

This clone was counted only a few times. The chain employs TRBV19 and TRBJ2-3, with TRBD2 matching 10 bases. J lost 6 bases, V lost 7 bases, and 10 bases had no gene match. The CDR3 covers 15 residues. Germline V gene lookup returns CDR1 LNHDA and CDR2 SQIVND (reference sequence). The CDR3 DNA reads TGTGCCAGTACTCCCAGCGGGAGGGCCGGGGATACGCAGTATTTT. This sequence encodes CASTPSGRAGDTQYF.

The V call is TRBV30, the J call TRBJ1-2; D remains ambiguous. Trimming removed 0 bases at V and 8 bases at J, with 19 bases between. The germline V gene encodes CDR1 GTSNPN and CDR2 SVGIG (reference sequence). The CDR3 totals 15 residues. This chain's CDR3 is CAWSVLAPMSGGYTF. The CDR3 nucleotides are TGTGCCTGGAGTGTATTGGCCCCTATGTCGGGGGGCTACACCTTC.

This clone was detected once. CDR3 DNA: TGTGCCAGCTCACTTGAGGATAATCAGCCCCAGCATTTT. Protein: CASSLEDNQPQHF. The chain combines TRBV18 with TRBJ1-5; no clear D. CDR3 size: 13 residues. V was pared by 4 bases and J by 4 bases, with 8 bases between. From germline, CDR1 is KGHSH and CDR2 LQKENI. Full variable domain (remainder filled in from reference TRBV18 and TRBJ1-5): NAGVMQNPRHLVRRRGQEARLRCSPMKGHSHVYWYRQLPEEGLKFMVYLQKENIIDESGMPKERFSAEFPKEGPSILRIQQVVRGDSAAYFCASSLEDNQPQHFGDGTRLSIL.

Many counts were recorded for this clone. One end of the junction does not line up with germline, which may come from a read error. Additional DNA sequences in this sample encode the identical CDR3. CDR3 protein: CASSPGQAPSRTGELFF. In DNA, the CDR3 is TGCGCCAGCAGCCCGGGACAGGCTCCCTCGAGGACCGGGGAGCTGTTTTTT. This chain uses TRBV7-9 with TRBJ2-2; the match to TRBD1 covers 8 bases. The CDR3 contains 17 residues. Germline V gene data show CDR1 as SEHNR and CDR2 as FQNEAQ (reference sequence).